The 22 T cell receptor beta chains below come from one sample, sequenced in a study of blood T cell repertoires in COVID-19. The protocol was immunoSEQ multiplex PCR, while the TCRdb copy is restricted to in-frame clones and leaves out a portion. Of approximately 240,000 clones listed, over 80% are singletons. Sequenced input: peripheral blood. These receptors all come from a human donor in a cohort sampled during active COVID-19.

The V gene is TRBV3-1 (or the pseudogene TRBV3-2), the J gene TRBJ2-5, with TRBD1 matching 7 bases. The germline gives CDR1 LGHDT, CDR2 YNNKEL (reference sequence). The CDR3 has 15 amino acids. Unmatched junction bases numbered 9, after V lost 3 bases and J lost 5 bases. The CDR3 loop is CASSQSDRVGETQYF. CDR3 DNA sequence: TGTGCCAGCAGCCAGTCAGACAGGGTAGGCGAGACCCAGTACTTC.

This clone has only a few counts. The rearrangement uses TRBV5-4 and TRBJ1-2, with TRBD1 identical over 8 bases. With 5 bases clipped from V and 6 bases from J, the junction kept 6 bases outside the gene matches. CDR3 size: 13 residues. Per germline, CDR1 SGHNT and CDR2 YYREEE (reference sequence). CDR3 sequence: CASSSQGANGYTF. DNA for the CDR3: TGTGCCAGCAGTTCCCAGGGGGCAAATGGCTACACCTTC.

This sequence joins TRBV25-1 and TRBJ2-1; D possibly corresponds to TRBD2 (5 bases). Trimming left V 1 base short and J 5 bases short, with 12 bases between. In germline, CDR1 is MGHDK, CDR2 SYGVNS. The CDR3 is 15 amino acids. In DNA, the CDR3 is TGTGCCAGCAGTGAATCGGGGTACTTTAACAATGAGCAGTTCTTC. Translating it yields CASSESGYFNNEQFF.

The chain is built from TRBV6-5 and TRBJ1-4, with unresolved D. Germline V gives CDR1 MNHEY, CDR2 SVGAGI. The CDR3 is 15 amino acids. V was pared by 2 bases and J by 5 bases, with 12 bases between. CDR3 coding DNA: TGTGCCAGCAGTTACGGTCCGGTGTCAAATGAAAAACTGTTTTTT. It is translated as CASSYGPVSNEKLFF.

V gene TRBV11-3 combines with J gene TRBJ1-3; D not resolved. Trimming removed 4 bases at V and 9 bases at J, with 19 bases between. The CDR3 is made up of 15 amino acids. Germline assignment: CDR1 SGHNT and CDR2 YENEEA. The chain's CDR3 is CASSSVAGGVGTIYF. CDR3 nucleotide sequence: TGTGCCAGCAGCTCCGTAGCGGGTGGGGTTGGCACCATATATTTT.

The CDR3 DNA reads as TGTGCCACTTCTACCCCGTTGAACACTGAAGCTTTCTTT. As protein: CATSTPLNTEAFF. V usage is TRBV15 and J usage is TRBJ1-1; D unclear. V was pared by 9 bases and J by 0 bases, with 11 bases between. Germline V gives CDR1 LNHNV, CDR2 YYDKDF (reference sequence). The CDR3 is 13 amino acids.

The chain has TRBV24-1 and TRBJ2-1, with 9 positions matching TRBD2. CDR3 size: 18 residues. Germline assignment: CDR1 KGHDR and CDR2 SFDVKD. J gave up 9 bases and V 0 bases, and 14 bases lay outside the gene matches. CDR3 sequence reads: CATSDLPRGSGSFGEQFF. The CDR3 DNA sequence: TGTGCCACCAGTGATTTGCCCCGGGGTAGCGGGAGTTTTGGTGAGCAGTTCTTC.

The V gene is TRBV7-9, the J gene TRBJ2-1, with 12 bases fitting TRBD1. This CDR3 region has 16 residues. The germline V gene has CDR1 SEHNR and CDR2 FQNEAQ (reference sequence). With V trimmed by 5 bases and J by 5 bases, 7 bases remained unmatched. CDR3 DNA sequence: TGTGCCAGCAGCCTCAGTGGGACAGGGGGCCACAATGAGCAGTTCTTC. The encoded protein is CASSLSGTGGHNEQFF.

This clone appeared a few times. Mismatch with germline at one junction end may stem from a read error. This chain connects TRBV7-9 to TRBJ1-1; D is perhaps TRBD1 (5 bases). The V gene's germline CDR1 is SEHNR and CDR2 FQNEAQ (reference sequence). This CDR3 is built from 13 residues. The DNA of the CDR3 is TGTGCCAGCAGCCCACAGGAGAACACTGAGGCTTTCTTT. This codes for CASSPQENTEAFF.

This chain links TRBV6-4 with TRBJ2-3; D is possibly TRBD2 (5 bases). This CDR3 region has 15 residues. Trimming took 6 bases from V and 4 from J, leaving 17 bases between them. Germline values: CDR1 MRHNA, CDR2 SNTAGT. In nucleotides, the CDR3 is TGTGCCAGCAGCCTAACCACCGACGGGGCAGATACGCAGTATTTT. Its protein is CASSLTTDGADTQYF.

This rearrangement joins TRBV3-1 (or the pseudogene TRBV3-2) to TRBJ2-3, with D possibly matching TRBD2 (5 bases). CDR1 is LGHDT and CDR2 is YNNKEL in the germline V gene (reference sequence). V lost 2 bases to trimming and J lost 4 bases, with 10 bases between them. The CDR3 has 14 amino acids. CDR3 region: CASSQYEGADTQYF. The CDR3 coding sequence is TGTGCCAGCAGCCAATATGAGGGAGCAGATACGCAGTATTTT.

The chain is built from TRBV28 and TRBJ2-1; 7 nucleotides align to TRBD1. The CDR3 loop spans 12 amino acids. Germline values: CDR1 MDHEN, CDR2 SYDVKM. V shed 7 bases, J shed 15 bases, and the junction held 12 bases outside the gene matches. The CDR3: CASTVLGQDPFF. Here the CDR3 DNA reads TGTGCCAGCACCGTACTCGGACAGGATCCGTTCTTC.

This clone was seen only a few times. V is TRBV7-9 and J is TRBJ1-3; D unresolved. Germline loops: CDR1 SEHNR, CDR2 FQNEAQ (reference sequence). Deletions cut 0 bases from V and 0 bases from J, with 6 bases between. CDR3 length: 15 amino acids. The CDR3 is CASSLAGSSGNTIYF. In nucleotides, the CDR3 is TGTGCCAGCAGCTTAGCGGGGAGCTCTGGAAACACCATATATTTT.

This chain uses TRBV29-1 with TRBJ1-1; 8 bases line up with TRBD1. Germline CDR1 and CDR2: SQVTM and ANQGSEA. V shed 6 bases and J 3 bases; nucleotides not matched to a gene: 6. This CDR3 contains 13 residues. CDR3 loop: CSVAGTGYTEAFF. The CDR3 nucleotides read TGCAGCGTGGCAGGGACAGGCTACACTGAAGCTTTCTTT. The variable domain in full, with the rest retrieved from reference TRBV29-1 and TRBJ1-1, is SAVISQKPSRDICQRGTSLTIQCQVDSQVTMMFWYRQQPGQSLTLIATANQGSEATYESGFVIDKFPISRPNLTFSTLTVSNMSPEDSSIYLCSVAGTGYTEAFFGQGTRLTVV.

This chain connects TRBV3-1 (or the pseudogene TRBV3-2) to TRBJ1-3, with TRBD1 matching over 7 bases. The CDR3 sequence is 15 residues long. From germline, CDR1 is LGHDT and CDR2 YNNKEL (reference sequence). V gave up 2 bases and J gave up 5 bases; unmatched junction bases: 6. The CDR3, as DNA: TGTGCCAGCAGCCAACCCGGACAGGACCGAAACACCATATATTTT. It specifies CASSQPGQDRNTIYF.

The chain has TRBV19 and TRBJ1-5; D is undetermined. This CDR3 spans 12 amino acids. CDR1 LNHDA and CDR2 SQIVND come from the germline V gene (reference sequence). The V end was cut by 3 bases, the J end by 9 bases, with 9 bases between. For the CDR3, the DNA is TGTGCCAGTAGTATCCTAACGGGGCCCCAGCATTTT. As protein: CASSILTGPQHF.

The V gene is TRBV6-4, the J gene TRBJ2-3; a weak D match, TRBD1 (6 bases). The length of the CDR3 is 15 residues. Trimming removed 7 bases at V and 4 bases at J, with 18 bases between. Germline assignment: CDR1 MRHNA and CDR2 SNTAGT. CDR3 sequence (DNA): TGTGCCAGCACTCACCACAGGGCCGGGGCAGATACGCAGTATTTT. Translating gives CASTHHRAGADTQYF.

The genes are TRBV2 and TRBJ2-1; D perhaps matches TRBD1 (7 bases). The CDR3 contains 15 residues. Trimming took off 3 bases at V and 10 bases at J, with 19 bases between the two ends. In germline, CDR1 is SNHLY, CDR2 FYNNEI. The CDR3 region is CASSDRDSGPKEQFF. As DNA, the CDR3 is TGTGCCAGCAGTGATCGGGACAGCGGGCCCAAAGAGCAGTTCTTC.

This chain connects TRBV5-1 to TRBJ2-1; 14 nucleotides align to TRBD2. Germline loops: CDR1 SGHRS, CDR2 YFSETQ. The CDR3 length is 17 residues. V trimming: 4 bases; J trimming: 4 bases; junction bases outside the gene matches: 7. Here the CDR3 reads CASSGGLAGGGYNEQFF. As DNA, the CDR3 is TGCGCCAGCAGCGGAGGACTAGCGGGAGGCGGATACAATGAGCAGTTCTTC.

The chain links TRBV3-1 (or the pseudogene TRBV3-2) to TRBJ1-3; weak D call: TRBD1 (5 bases). The V and J ends lost 4 bases and 0 bases respectively, with 16 bases between them. CDR3 length: 17 residues. Germline V gene sequence: CDR1 LGHDT, CDR2 YNNKEL (reference sequence). The CDR3 coding sequence is TGTGCCAGCAGCCCCGAGGTGGGAGGGACCTCTGGAAACACCATATATTTT. Its translation is CASSPEVGGTSGNTIYF.

The chain uses TRBV27 and TRBJ1-1; 7 nucleotides agree with TRBD1. Germline assignment: CDR1 MNHEY and CDR2 SMNVEV (reference sequence). CDR3 length: 16 amino acids. Unmatched junction bases numbered 11, after V lost 6 bases and J lost 1 base. As DNA, the CDR3 is TGTGCCAGCAGACCTCCGACAGGGACATCGAACACTGAAGCTTTCTTT. Translating it yields CASRPPTGTSNTEAFF.

The chain combines TRBV19 with TRBJ1-5; 8 nucleotides agree with TRBD1. This CDR3 has 16 amino acids. CDR1 LNHDA and CDR2 SQIVND come from the germline V gene (reference sequence). The V segment lost 4 bases and the J segment 4 bases; nucleotides outside the gene matches: 9. The CDR3 loop is CASSTYQGAGNQPQHF. CDR3 bases: TGTGCCAGTAGTACATATCAGGGGGCTGGGAATCAGCCCCAGCATTTT.